The 20 T cell receptor beta chains in this list originate from one sample, sequenced in a study of blood T cell repertoires in COVID-19. The assay was immunoSEQ multiplex PCR, and TCRdb's table has in-frame clones only and misses some. The sample consists of fewer than 250,000 clones, more than 70% of them appearing once. The specimen was PBMCs or T cells enriched from blood (not recorded which). The receptors originated from a woman under 30 who had recovered from COVID-19.

The chain carries TRBV19 and TRBJ2-3; 9 bases fit TRBD1. CDR1 is LNHDA, CDR2 SQIVND, per germline (reference sequence). V lost 5 bases, J lost 5 bases, and 11 bases stayed unmatched. The CDR3 is 16 amino acids. The CDR3 loop reads CASSDPGTGIRDTQYF. DNA for the CDR3: TGTGCCAGTAGTGACCCGGGGACAGGGATACGAGATACGCAGTATTTT. Complete variable domain (other parts from reference TRBV19 and TRBJ2-3): DGGITQSPKYLFRKEGQNVTLSCEQNLNHDAMYWYRQDPGQGLRLIYYSQIVNDFQKGDIAEGYSVSREKKESFPLTVTSAQKNPTAFYLCASSDPGTGIRDTQYFGPGTRLTVL.

The rearrangement links TRBV20-1 to TRBJ2-7; possible D gene TRBD2, 5 bases. CDR3 length equals 11 residues. Trimming cost V 6 bases and J 3 bases, with 9 bases left between them. Germline V lookup: CDR1 DFQATT, CDR2 SNEGSKA (reference sequence). Here the CDR3 reads CSAEGYYEQYF. CDR3 in DNA: TGCAGTGCAGAGGGCTACTACGAGCAGTACTTC.

The chain recombines TRBV9 with TRBJ2-7; 8 bases line up with TRBD1. Per the germline V gene, CDR1 is SGDLS and CDR2 is YYNGEE. This CDR3 is built from 16 residues. V gave up 0 bases and J gave up 5 bases; unmatched junction bases: 10. The DNA for the CDR3 is TGTGCCAGCAGCGTAGAGGCAGGGGGCGATTCTCACGAGCAGTACTTC. Protein sequence: CASSVEAGGDSHEQYF. Together with reference TRBV9 and TRBJ2-7, the CDR3 gives the full variable domain: DSGVTQTPKHLITATGQRVTLRCSPRSGDLSVYWYQQSLDQGLQFLIQYYNGEERAKGNILERFSAQQFPDLHSELNLSSLELGDSALYFCASSVEAGGDSHEQYFGPGTRLTVT.

This chain joins TRBV19 and TRBJ1-1; D might be TRBD1 (6 bases). Trimming pared 1 base from V and 7 bases from J, leaving 16 bases between. CDR1 LNHDA and CDR2 SQIVND come from the germline V gene (reference sequence). The CDR3 runs to 15 residues. This CDR3 is CASSIGATGYNEAFF. In DNA, the CDR3 is TGTGCCAGTAGTATAGGCGCCACAGGGTATAATGAAGCTTTCTTT.

J is TRBJ2-3 and V is TRBV2, with TRBD2 matching over 12 bases. V shed 2 bases, J shed 8 bases, and the junction held 5 bases outside the gene matches. In germline, CDR1 is SNHLY, CDR2 FYNNEI. The CDR3 sequence is 15 residues long. The CDR3 sequence is CASSELAGGPITQYF. CDR3 bases: TGTGCCAGCAGTGAACTAGCGGGGGGGCCTATTACGCAGTATTTT.

The chain links TRBV19 to TRBJ2-3; D is unclear. V shed 0 bases and J shed 6 bases, with 10 bases lying between them. CDR1 and CDR2 (germline): LNHDA, SQIVND (reference sequence). The CDR3 contains 14 residues. The CDR3 here is CASSIDLSEDTQYF. The CDR3 DNA follows: TGTGCCAGTAGTATAGATCTATCGGAGGATACGCAGTATTTT.

This clone has more than one count but fewer than ten. This sequence joins TRBV30 and TRBJ1-2; 11 bases align to TRBD1. Germline CDR1 is GTSNPN and CDR2 is SVGIG (reference sequence). This CDR3 region has 14 residues. Trimming cost V 5 bases and J 2 bases; bases outside gene matches: 4. The CDR3 DNA reads TGTGCCTGGGGACAGGGGGCCTCGAACTATGGCTACACCTTC. Protein sequence: CAWGQGASNYGYTF.

This chain connects TRBV5-4 to TRBJ2-7; TRBD1 matches 8 bases. The CDR3 totals 14 residues. Trimming at V came to 5 bases and at J to 5 bases, leaving 9 bases not matched to a gene. Per germline, CDR1 SGHNT and CDR2 YYREEE (reference sequence). The chain's CDR3 is CASRVWTGPHEQYF. The CDR3 DNA reads TGTGCCAGCAGGGTCTGGACAGGGCCCCACGAGCAGTACTTC.

The genes are TRBV9 and TRBJ2-2, with 13 nucleotides matching TRBD2. V was pared by 4 bases and J by 5 bases, with 5 bases of the junction left unmatched. From germline, CDR1 is SGDLS and CDR2 YYNGEE. The CDR3 has 16 amino acids. The CDR3: CASSSRLAGGTGELFF. CDR3 nucleotide sequence: TGTGCCAGCAGCTCAAGACTAGCGGGGGGAACCGGGGAGCTGTTTTTT.

The CDR3 DNA reads TGTGCCAGCAGTGAGGGAGGACGTTACAATGAGCAGTTCTTC. Encoded protein: CASSEGGRYNEQFF. The V and J genes are TRBV2 and TRBJ2-1; D may be TRBD2 (6 bases). Germline loops: CDR1 SNHLY, CDR2 FYNNEI. There are 14 residues in the CDR3. V was trimmed by 3 bases and J by 4 bases, leaving 10 bases between them.

This clone came up a few times. The chain combines TRBV30 with TRBJ1-1; a possible D gene is TRBD1 (6 bases). The CDR3 is 11 amino acids. Trimming stripped 3 bases from V and 8 bases from J, with 10 bases between. CDR1 is GTSNPN, CDR2 SVGIG, per germline (reference sequence). This CDR3 reads CAWSPGTEAFF. CDR3 nucleotide sequence: TGTGCCTGGAGCCCCGGGACAGAAGCTTTCTTT.

The chain joins TRBV9 to TRBJ1-2; D not resolved. CDR1 SGDLS and CDR2 YYNGEE come from the germline V gene. Trimming removed 4 bases at V and 0 bases at J, with 7 bases between. The CDR3 covers 13 residues. CDR3 sequence (DNA): TGTGCCAGCAGCCCCCGGGCTAACTATGGCTACACCTTC. It yields the protein CASSPRANYGYTF.

The CDR3 is CASSQDSGTSGGWNEQFF. The CDR3 DNA reads as TGTGCCAGCAGCCAAGATTCAGGGACTAGCGGGGGGTGGAATGAGCAGTTCTTC. The gene calls are TRBV4-2 and TRBJ2-1; 15 bases are a match to TRBD2. The CDR3 has 18 amino acids. V lost 0 bases, J lost 7 bases, and 7 bases stayed unmatched. Germline CDR1 reads LGHNA; CDR2 reads YNFKEQ.

This sequence joins TRBV27 and TRBJ1-5; possibly TRBD1 for D (5 bases). The CDR3 covers 15 residues. Germline CDR1 is MNHEY and CDR2 is SMNVEV (reference sequence). With 2 bases removed from V and 3 bases from J, the gap between germline ends came to 11 bases. CDR3 nucleotide sequence: TGTGCCAGCAGTTTAACTGGGGCACTCAATCAGCCCCAGCATTTT. Amino acids: CASSLTGALNQPQHF.

The rearrangement links TRBV19 to TRBJ1-1; D is uncertain. This CDR3 contains 11 residues. Germline-derived CDR1 and CDR2 are LNHDA and SQIVND (reference sequence). V was shortened by 8 bases and J by 2 bases, with 6 bases between the two germline ends. For the CDR3, the DNA is TGTGCCAGTTCGGGAAACACTGAAGCTTTCTTT. This sequence encodes CASSGNTEAFF.

This sequence joins TRBV7-6 and TRBJ2-3; 7 positions match TRBD1. CDR1 is SGHVS, CDR2 FNYEAQ, per germline. The CDR3 has 17 amino acids. Unmatched junction bases numbered 9, after V lost 2 bases and J lost 1 base. The CDR3 loop is CASSLRGGTQGTDTQYF. The CDR3 bases are TGTGCCAGCAGCTTAAGAGGGGGCACACAGGGCACAGATACGCAGTATTTT.

The V and J genes are TRBV18 and TRBJ1-5; 9 bases agree with TRBD1. The CDR3 length is 17 residues. Per the germline V gene, CDR1 is KGHSH and CDR2 is LQKENI. V shed 4 bases and J 7 bases; nucleotides not matched to a gene: 14. CDR3 coding DNA: TGTGCCAGCTCACTACAGGACAGGGGAAGGACGGGACAGCCCCAGCATTTT. Its translation: CASSLQDRGRTGQPQHF.

J is TRBJ2-2 and V is TRBV4-2; 10 bases map to TRBD2. V gave up 1 base and J gave up 3 bases; unmatched junction bases: 5. Germline CDR1 is LGHNA and CDR2 is YNFKEQ. CDR3 length: 17 amino acids. The CDR3 DNA sequence: TGTGCCAGCAGCCAAGTCATAGCGGGGGGACACACCGGGGAGCTGTTTTTT. This translates into CASSQVIAGGHTGELFF.

Note on this clone: This sample includes further DNA sequences coding for the same CDR3. The chain carries TRBV19 and TRBJ2-7; 7 bases are a match to TRBD1. The CDR3 totals 13 residues. The V segment lost 4 bases and the J segment 2 bases; nucleotides outside the gene matches: 2. Looked up from germline, CDR1 is LNHDA and CDR2 is SQIVND (reference sequence). The CDR3 nucleotides are TGTGCCAGTAGTAGGCAGGGGGCCTACGAGCAGTACTTC. Translation gives CASSRQGAYEQYF.

Here the CDR3 reads CASSPSVVGQGVSQYF. The CDR3 DNA reads TGTGCCAGCAGCCCCAGTGTCGTGGGACAGGGGGTTTCCCAGTACTTC. The chain joins TRBV7-7 to TRBJ2-5; 11 bases are a match to TRBD1. There are 16 residues in the CDR3. The germline gives CDR1 SSHAT, CDR2 FNYEAQ (reference sequence). With 5 bases clipped from V and 9 bases from J, the junction kept 14 bases outside the gene matches.